These 21 T cell receptor beta chains share one sample of origin, sequenced in a study of blood T cell repertoires in COVID-19. The data were produced by immunoSEQ multiplex PCR, yet TCRdb's version contains in-frame clones alone and is incomplete. The top ten hold roughly 15% of the sample, which has approximately 150,000 clones, roughly 80% seen once. What was sequenced was peripheral blood. The receptors were gathered from a man aged 45-65 years with acute or convalescent COVID-19.

This clone was counted only a few times. The chain recombines TRBV11-2 with TRBJ1-6; tentatively, D is TRBD1 (6 bases). The CDR3 extends over 17 amino acids. Per germline, CDR1 SGHAT and CDR2 FQNNGV. V dropped 3 bases and J dropped 4 bases, with 16 bases sitting between them. The CDR3 is CASSFRTGLLYNSPLHF. The CDR3 coding sequence is TGTGCCAGCAGCTTTAGAACAGGGCTTTTGTATAATTCACCCCTCCACTTT.

V is TRBV29-1 and J is TRBJ2-3; TRBD1 aligns across 12 bases. The CDR3 loop spans 15 amino acids. Germline CDR1 is SQVTM and CDR2 is ANQGSEA. V trimming: 5 bases; J trimming: 4 bases; junction bases outside the gene matches: 7. This chain's CDR3 is CSVTGQGAVADTQYF. As DNA, the CDR3 is TGCAGCGTTACGGGACAGGGGGCGGTCGCAGATACGCAGTATTTT.

The genes are TRBV4-1 and TRBJ1-5; D is possibly TRBD1 (5 bases). CDR1 and CDR2 (germline): MGHRA, YSYEKL. With 2 bases removed from V and 5 bases from J, the gap between germline ends came to 13 bases. The CDR3 is 15 residues long. This chain's CDR3 is CASSQFDRAHQPQHF. CDR3 DNA: TGCGCCAGCAGCCAATTCGACAGAGCTCATCAGCCCCAGCATTTT.

This clone was detected once. This rearrangement joins TRBV11-2 to TRBJ2-1; TRBD1 matches 9 bases. The CDR3 is 18 residues long. Germline trimming cut 0 bases from V and 2 bases from J; bases unmatched to any gene: 8. Germline V gene lookup returns CDR1 SGHAT and CDR2 FQNNGV. In DNA form, the CDR3 reads TGTGCCAGCAGCTTAGAGGGTTGGGGGACAGGGACCTACAATGAGCAGTTCTTC. As protein: CASSLEGWGTGTYNEQFF.

The chain has TRBV6-1 and TRBJ1-1; D gene uncertain. V lost 3 bases, J lost 6 bases, and 11 bases lay in between. This CDR3 has 13 residues. Germline CDR1 MNHNS, CDR2 SASEGT. This CDR3 reads CASSDRGGSEAFF. CDR3 bases: TGTGCCAGCAGTGACCGGGGAGGATCTGAAGCTTTCTTT.

The chain uses TRBV10-3 and TRBJ1-5; 7 bases are a match to TRBD1. The J segment lost 4 bases and the V segment lost 10 bases, leaving 7 bases of the junction unmatched. This CDR3 region has 13 residues. Germline V gives CDR1 ENHRY, CDR2 SYGVKD. In DNA, the CDR3 is TGTGCCACCAGGGGGGACAGTAATCAGCCCCAGCATTTT. Amino acid sequence: CATRGDSNQPQHF.

The chain combines TRBV2 with TRBJ2-3; TRBD2 might be the D (5 bases). Trimming took off 3 bases at V and 5 bases at J, with 9 bases between the two ends. This CDR3 has 13 residues. The germline CDR1 and CDR2 sequences are SNHLY and FYNNEI. This CDR3 reads CASSDGVGDTQYF. For the CDR3, the DNA is TGTGCCAGCAGTGACGGGGTTGGAGATACGCAGTATTTT.

This clone was observed a few times. The chain joins TRBV10-3 to TRBJ2-7; 8 positions agree with TRBD2. Germline V gene sequence: CDR1 ENHRY, CDR2 SYGVKD. J gave up 7 bases and V 6 bases, and 5 bases lay outside the gene matches. The CDR3 is 12 residues long. This chain's CDR3 is CAIRGLESEQYF. DNA for the CDR3: TGTGCCATCAGGGGACTAGAATCGGAGCAGTACTTC.

The CDR3 protein is CASSSLSYEQYV. CDR3 nucleotides: TGTGCCAGCAGCTCCCTTTCCTACGAGCAGTACGTC. The genes are TRBV6-1 and TRBJ2-7; D remains ambiguous. V was cut by 6 bases and J by 1 base, with 7 bases left in between. CDR3 length: 12 residues. Germline CDR1 is MNHNS and CDR2 is SASEGT.

The chain links TRBV10-2 to TRBJ1-1; 8 bases are shared with TRBD1. The CDR3 contains 13 residues. Germline values: CDR1 WSHSY, CDR2 SAAADI. Trimming cost V 7 bases and J 1 base; bases outside gene matches: 2. Here the CDR3 DNA reads TGCGCCAGCACCGGACAGGGGAACACTGAAGCTTTCTTT. This gives the protein CASTGQGNTEAFF.

The rearrangement links TRBV19 to TRBJ1-2; a weak D match, TRBD1 (6 bases). CDR3 length: 15 amino acids. Looked up from germline, CDR1 is LNHDA and CDR2 is SQIVND (reference sequence). The ends were cut back, 7 bases at V and 3 bases at J, with 18 bases in the middle. The CDR3 nucleotides read TGTGCCAGTAACCAACAGGGTCGTCTGGACTATGGCTACACCTTC. This sequence encodes CASNQQGRLDYGYTF.

The chain has TRBV9 and TRBJ2-1, with 9 bases aligning to TRBD1. The CDR3 has 15 residues. Germline CDR1 reads SGDLS; CDR2 reads YYNGEE. The ends lost 4 bases at V and 7 bases at J; junction bases unmatched: 9. The CDR3 reads CASSSTGTGRNEQFF. The CDR3 DNA follows: TGTGCCAGCAGCTCCACCGGGACAGGGAGGAATGAGCAGTTCTTC.

The sample holds a few counts of this clone. V and J are TRBV5-4 and TRBJ2-5; 10 bases match TRBD1. CDR1 and CDR2 (germline): SGHNT, YYREEE (reference sequence). V was clipped by 3 bases and J by 5 bases; unmatched bases: 10. The CDR3 extends over 16 amino acids. For the CDR3, the DNA is TGTGCCAGCAGCTCACCGACAGGGGGCTTGGGGGAGACCCAGTACTTC. Protein: CASSSPTGGLGETQYF. Filled out from reference TRBV5-4 and TRBJ2-5, the complete variable domain reads ETGVTQSPTHLIKTRGQQVTLRCSSQSGHNTVSWYQQALGQGPQFIFQYYREEENGRGNFPPRFSGLQFPNYSSELNVNALELDDSALYLCASSSPTGGLGETQYFGPGTRLLVL.

The V gene is TRBV18, the J gene TRBJ2-1; 8 positions agree with TRBD2. Germline-derived CDR1 and CDR2 are KGHSH and LQKENI. The CDR3 is 18 residues long. Losses at the gene ends were 2 bases for V and 0 bases for J; bases not matched to a gene: 9. Here the CDR3 reads CASSPILAGSSSYNEQFF. The CDR3 DNA reads as TGTGCCAGCTCACCAATTCTAGCGGGTTCTAGCTCCTACAATGAGCAGTTCTTC.

The chain couples TRBV28 to TRBJ1-6; D remains unclear. Germline-derived CDR1 and CDR2 are MDHEN and SYDVKM. This CDR3 has 15 amino acids. Trimming shortened V by 3 bases and J by 4 bases, and 10 bases separated the two germline ends. CDR3 bases: TGTGCCAGCAGTTTTACCTCGGGATATAATTCACCCCTCCACTTT. Protein product: CASSFTSGYNSPLHF. The variable domain in full, completed from reference TRBV28 and TRBJ1-6, reads DVKVTQSSRYLVKRTGEKVFLECVQDMDHENMFWYRQDPGLGLRLIYFSYDVKMKEKGDIPEGYSVSREKKERFSLILESASTNQTSMYLCASSFTSGYNSPLHFGNGTRLTVT.

The chain employs TRBV3-1 (or the pseudogene TRBV3-2) and TRBJ1-2; the D is unclear. Per germline, CDR1 LGHDT and CDR2 YNNKEL (reference sequence). This CDR3 is built from 15 residues. The V end was cut by 1 base, the J end by 4 bases, with 13 bases between. CDR3 sequence reads: CASSQGGSSFYGYTF. In nucleotides, the CDR3 is TGTGCCAGCAGCCAAGGAGGCAGCTCCTTCTATGGCTACACCTTC.

The chain carries TRBV3-1 (or the pseudogene TRBV3-2) and TRBJ1-6, with D unclear. The CDR3 runs 16 residues. The V and J ends lost 3 bases and 3 bases respectively, with 12 bases between them. Germline CDR1 reads LGHDT; CDR2 reads YNNKEL (reference sequence). CDR3 residues: CASSHRARGYNSPLHF. The CDR3 coding sequence is TGTGCCAGCAGCCATCGCGCTCGGGGCTATAATTCACCCCTCCACTTT.

This chain uses TRBV4-1 with TRBJ2-1, with 9 bases aligning to TRBD1. V lost 4 bases to trimming and J lost 10 bases; unmatched junction nucleotides: 11. The germline gives CDR1 MGHRA, CDR2 YSYEKL. The CDR3 is 15 amino acids. CDR3 in DNA: TGCGCCAGCAGCCTCGATTGGACAGGGGTATACGAGCAGTTCTTC. Translating it yields CASSLDWTGVYEQFF.

The rearrangement links TRBV12-3 or TRBV12-4 to TRBJ2-7, with a tentative D call TRBD2 (5 bases). The CDR3 runs to 13 residues. The germline V and J ends were trimmed by 8 bases and 7 bases, with 18 bases remaining between them. The CDR3, as DNA: TGTGCCAGCGGCGGAGCGGCCCTGAGGGAGCAGTACTTC. The encoded protein is CASGGAALREQYF.

The rearrangement links TRBV4-1 to TRBJ1-5; maybe TRBD1 (5 bases). Germline CDR1 MGHRA, CDR2 YSYEKL. The germline V and J ends were trimmed by 4 bases and 0 bases, with 7 bases remaining between them. This CDR3 is built from 14 residues. DNA for the CDR3: TGCGCCAGCAGCCCCAGGGTTAGCAATCAGCCCCAGCATTTT. It specifies CASSPRVSNQPQHF.

This chain connects TRBV3-1 (or the pseudogene TRBV3-2) to TRBJ2-5, with D uncertain. The germline V gene has CDR1 LGHDT and CDR2 YNNKEL (reference sequence). V was clipped by 2 bases and J by 3 bases, with 13 bases between them. This CDR3 is built from 15 residues. The CDR3 DNA is TGTGCCAGCAGCCAACGTGTCGATCAGGAAGAGACCCAGTACTTC. Translated: CASSQRVDQEETQYF.